This T cell receptor (beta chain) was sequenced in a study of blood T cell repertoires in COVID-19 (dated by TCRdb to about 2020). Broadly, across the study: Samples covering the acute and convalescent phases of COVID-19 were provided by collaborators in the United States, Italy and Spain. The prospective study material was composed of cDNA or gDNA derived from T cells, B-cell-depleted T cells, or PBMCs. Deeply sampled blood TCRbeta repertoires from subjects exposed to, actively infected with, or recovered from COVID-19 were included in the dataset. The repertoires were released in a freely available public database intended as a resource for research on the immune response to SARS-CoV-2. Samples came from the ongoing ImmuneRACE study (first 160 participants) plus 1,254 subjects from 6 global collaborators. Nearly every sample came with metadata listing a de-identified subject ID, COVID-19 status, age in years and sex. Where available, HLA class I and class II types were taken from metadata supplied by the sample provider and were not determined by assay-based typing.

This clone showed up just once. Its antigen is still unknown. No base quality values were provided; no much bigger clone lies one nucleotide off. TCRbeta CDR3 regions were amplified from genomic DNA using the immunoSEQ Assay, a bias-controlled multiplex PCR. The authors' pipeline ran thus. The number of nucleated cells in each sample was estimated by amplification of reference gene primers within the assay. To quantify the absolute abundance of each unique TCRbeta CDR3 rearrangement, sequence reads were collapsed and filtered. For each sample, productive Simpson clonality was calculated as the square root of Simpson's diversity index over productive rearrangements. In TCRdb, the immuneACCESS table is reduced to in-frame sequences with V and J assigned. These tables do not hold every clone; where another copy was compared, an unresolved V gene accounts for under half, and the others remain unexplained. V and J calls and clone size are those listed in that table; D and trimming were worked out from the DNA. This sample has about half a million clones in its table, and 85% to 90% of those were observed once. Roughly 1% of the sample is in the top ten clones.

The CDR3 has 12 amino acids, counting the end cysteine and phenylalanine. Only the CDR3 portion is preserved as DNA: 36 bases, with reading frame beginning at the first base. A distance of 9 bases separates the germline ends of V and J, which lose 6 bases and 9 bases respectively. CDR1 and CDR2 were assigned from the germline V gene (reference sequence) as LNHDA and SQIVND. General conclusions and limits of the study: The amount of clinical and demographic metadata varied by source and participant and was provided uncurated.

One collaborating source in Seattle enrolled patients during active infection and followed them longitudinally through the course of disease. The collaborating institutions used their own protocols to collect whole blood in K2EDTA tubes. For TCRbeta analysis, collaborators shipped samples as frozen whole blood, isolated PBMCs, or DNA extracted from either of those sample types. The chain employs TRBV19 and TRBJ1-6, and TRBD1 may be the D gene, going by 6 matching bases. This TCR was sampled from a man aged 18-30 years with COVID-19, enrolled during active disease. Sequencing was carried out using peripheral blood. For the CDR3, the sequence is CASSLGASPLHF. In nucleotides, the sequence is TGTGCCAGTAGCCTGGGGGCTTCACCCCTCCACTTT.